Sequencing of this T cell receptor beta chain was carried out in a study of T cell responses to AZD1222 COVID-19 vaccine. Sequenced by immunoSEQ multiplex PCR; TCRdb stores in-frame clones only, minus some. The table has 160,000 or so clones, approximately 92% seen once; the top ten hold 2.6%. The CDR3 consists of 16 residues. Germline trimming cut 2 bases from V and 9 bases from J; bases unmatched to any gene: 13. CDR1 is MNHNS, CDR2 SASEGT, per germline. Study outcomes and limitations: White British people made up most donors, females outnumbered males, and clonal diversity was possibly underestimated.

The table lists this clone with a count of one. What it recognizes is unknown. This receptor was identified in an adult in good health. Sample: peripheral blood, taken on day 0 of AZD1222 vaccination. The chain carries TRBV6-1 and TRBJ2-1; 7 bases map to TRBD2. The CDR3 here is CASSEIGREGRVEQFF. In DNA, the CDR3 is TGTGCCAGCAGTGAAATAGGGAGGGAGGGAAGAGTTGAGCAGTTCTTC.